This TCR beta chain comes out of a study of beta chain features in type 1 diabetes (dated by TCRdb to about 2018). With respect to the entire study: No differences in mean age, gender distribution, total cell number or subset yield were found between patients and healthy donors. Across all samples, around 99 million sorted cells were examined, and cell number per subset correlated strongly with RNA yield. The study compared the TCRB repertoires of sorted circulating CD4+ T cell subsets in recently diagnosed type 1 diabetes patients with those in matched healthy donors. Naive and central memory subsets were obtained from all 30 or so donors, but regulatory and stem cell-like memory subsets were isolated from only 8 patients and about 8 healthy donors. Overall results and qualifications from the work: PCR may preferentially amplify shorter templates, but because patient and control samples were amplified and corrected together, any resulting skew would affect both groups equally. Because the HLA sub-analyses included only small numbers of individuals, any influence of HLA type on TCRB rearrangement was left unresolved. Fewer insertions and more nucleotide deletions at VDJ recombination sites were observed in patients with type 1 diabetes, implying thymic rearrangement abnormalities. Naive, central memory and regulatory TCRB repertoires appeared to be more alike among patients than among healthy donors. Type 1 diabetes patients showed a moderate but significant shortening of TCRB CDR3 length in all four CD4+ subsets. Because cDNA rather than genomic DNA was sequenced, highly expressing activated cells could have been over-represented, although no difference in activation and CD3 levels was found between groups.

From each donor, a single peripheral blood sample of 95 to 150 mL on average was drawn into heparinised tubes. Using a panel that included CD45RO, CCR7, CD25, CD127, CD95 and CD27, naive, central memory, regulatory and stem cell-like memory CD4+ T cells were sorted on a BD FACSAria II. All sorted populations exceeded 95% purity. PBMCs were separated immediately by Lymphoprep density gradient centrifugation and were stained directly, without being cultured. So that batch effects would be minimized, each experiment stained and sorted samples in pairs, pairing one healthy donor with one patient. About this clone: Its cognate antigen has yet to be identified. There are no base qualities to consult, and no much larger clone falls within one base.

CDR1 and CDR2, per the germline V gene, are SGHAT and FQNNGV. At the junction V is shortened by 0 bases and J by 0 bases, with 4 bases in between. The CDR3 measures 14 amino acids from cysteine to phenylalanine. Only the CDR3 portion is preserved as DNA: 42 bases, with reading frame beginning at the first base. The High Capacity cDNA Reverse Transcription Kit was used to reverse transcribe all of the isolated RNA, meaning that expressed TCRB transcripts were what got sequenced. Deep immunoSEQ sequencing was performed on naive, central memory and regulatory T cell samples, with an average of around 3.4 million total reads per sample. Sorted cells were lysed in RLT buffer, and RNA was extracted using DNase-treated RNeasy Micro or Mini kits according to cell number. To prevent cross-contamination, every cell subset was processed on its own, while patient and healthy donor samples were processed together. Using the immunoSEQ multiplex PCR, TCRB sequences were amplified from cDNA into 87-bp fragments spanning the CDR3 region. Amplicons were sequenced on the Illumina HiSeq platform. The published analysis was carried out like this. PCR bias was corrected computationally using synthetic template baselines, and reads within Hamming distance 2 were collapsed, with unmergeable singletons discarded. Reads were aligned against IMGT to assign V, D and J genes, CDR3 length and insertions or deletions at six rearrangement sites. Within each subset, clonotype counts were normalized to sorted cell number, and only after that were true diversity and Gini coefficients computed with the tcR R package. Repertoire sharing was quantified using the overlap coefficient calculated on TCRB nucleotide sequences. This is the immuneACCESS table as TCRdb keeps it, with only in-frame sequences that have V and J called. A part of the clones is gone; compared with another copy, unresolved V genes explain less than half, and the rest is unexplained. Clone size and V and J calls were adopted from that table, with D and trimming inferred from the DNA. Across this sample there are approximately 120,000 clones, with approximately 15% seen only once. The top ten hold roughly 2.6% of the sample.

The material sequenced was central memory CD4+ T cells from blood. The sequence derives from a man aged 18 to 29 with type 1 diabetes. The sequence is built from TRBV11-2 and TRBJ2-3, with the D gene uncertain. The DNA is TGTGCCAGCAGCTTAGACTATAGCACAGATACGCAGTATTTT. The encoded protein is CASSLDYSTDTQYF.